This TCR beta chain was sequenced for a study of cytomegalovirus exposure and HLA in healthy donors. V was clipped by 2 bases and J by 2 bases; unmatched bases: 3. In germline, CDR1 is SGHTA, CDR2 FQGNSA. The CDR3 is 16 residues long. This clone was recorded a few times. In the PCR, 60 Vbeta and 13 Jbeta primers were used. The method was immunoSEQ multiplex PCR; TCRdb's version includes in-frame clones alone and lacks a portion of them. The sample contains some 200,000 clones, roughly 83% of which appear only once. The clonotype originates from a male donor in good health and CMV-seropositive. The chain employs TRBV7-2 and TRBJ2-7, with 13 bases fitting TRBD2. Material: PBMCs. The CDR3 bases are TGTGCCAGCAGCTTACAGACTAGCGGGGGGACCTACGAGCAGTACTTC. Protein: CASSLQTSGGTYEQYF. The entire variable domain, with the rest obtained from reference TRBV7-2 and TRBJ2-7, is as follows: GAGVSQSPSNKVTEKGKDVELRCDPISGHTALYWYRQSLGQGLEFLIYFQGNSAPDKSGLPSDRFSAERTGGSVSTLTIQRTQQEDSAVYLCASSLQTSGGTYEQYFGPGTRLTVT.